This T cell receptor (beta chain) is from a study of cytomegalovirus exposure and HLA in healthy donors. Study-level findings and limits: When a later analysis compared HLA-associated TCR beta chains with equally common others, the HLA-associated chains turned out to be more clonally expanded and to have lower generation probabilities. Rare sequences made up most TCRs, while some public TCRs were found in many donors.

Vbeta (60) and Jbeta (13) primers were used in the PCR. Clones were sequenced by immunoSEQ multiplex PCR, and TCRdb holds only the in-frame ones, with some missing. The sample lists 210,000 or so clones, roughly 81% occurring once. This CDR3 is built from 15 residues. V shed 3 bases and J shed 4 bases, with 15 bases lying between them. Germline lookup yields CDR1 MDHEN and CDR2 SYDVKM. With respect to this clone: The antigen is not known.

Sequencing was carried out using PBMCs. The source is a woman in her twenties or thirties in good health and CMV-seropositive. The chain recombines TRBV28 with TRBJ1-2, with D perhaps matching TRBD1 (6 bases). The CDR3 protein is CASSFGGAQVYGYTF. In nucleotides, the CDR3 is TGTGCCAGCAGTTTTGGGGGGGCGCAGGTCTATGGCTACACCTTC.